Listed below are T cell receptor beta chains from one sample, sequenced in a study of blood T cell repertoires in COVID-19. Sequencing used immunoSEQ multiplex PCR; TCRdb keeps in-frame clones, though not all of them. The sample holds over 200,000 clones, 86% seen once. Sequencing used PBMCs or T cells enriched from blood (not recorded which). These TCRs come from a woman in her fifties or sixties in a cohort exposed to, infected with or recovered from COVID-19 (not recorded which). The CDR3 runs from the conserved cysteine through the conserved F or W. D genes are given only for firm matches. The size field is filled for only some rows; it gives once, few, many or a size class.

j_call | v_call | cdr3_length | d_call | clone_size | cdr3_aa | cdr3_nt
TRBJ2-5 | TRBV9 | 15 | TRBD2 | NA | CASSALAGGLETQYF | TGTGCCAGCAGCGCACTAGCGGGGGGTTTAGAGACCCAGTACTTC
TRBJ2-1 | TRBV5-1 | 16 | NA | NA | CASSLATGRVYNEQFF | TGCGCCAGCAGCTTGGCCACAGGGAGGGTTTACAATGAGCAGTTCTTC
TRBJ1-1 | TRBV9 | 14 | NA | once | CASSVAQVDTEAFF | TGTGCCAGCAGCGTAGCGCAGGTGGACACTGAAGCTTTCTTT
TRBJ2-7 | TRBV6-5 | 15 | TRBD1 | NA | CASSYSRDRGYEQYF | TGTGCCAGCAGTTACTCTAGGGACAGGGGCTACGAGCAGTACTTC
TRBJ1-1 | TRBV12-5 | 13 | TRBD1 | NA | CASAGGDRVLAFF | TGTGCTAGTGCCGGGGGGGACAGGGTTTTGGCTTTCTTT
TRBJ2-2 | TRBV15 | 14 | NA | NA | CATSKASDTGELFF | TGTGCCACCAGCAAGGCTAGTGACACCGGGGAGCTGTTTTTT
TRBJ2-1 | TRBV20-1 | 16 | NA | NA | CSASQATGEHYNEQFF | TGCAGTGCTAGTCAGGCGACGGGGGAGCACTACAATGAGCAGTTCTTC
TRBJ2-7 | TRBV4-1 | 15 | TRBD1 | NA | CASSQTGGQTYEQYF | TGCGCCAGCAGCCAAACAGGGGGCCAAACCTACGAGCAGTACTTC
TRBJ2-3 | TRBV3-1/TRBV3-2 | 11 | NA | once | CASSLSDTQYF | TGTGCCAGCAGCTTATCAGATACGCAGTATTTT
TRBJ1-2 | TRBV6-6 | 13 | NA | once | CATMGGVNYGYTF | TGTGCCACCATGGGGGGGGTCAACTATGGCTACACCTTC
TRBJ1-6 | TRBV11-2 | 14 | NA | NA | CASSGNTGNSPLHF | TGTGCCAGCAGCGGAAATACAGGGAATTCACCCCTCCACTTT
TRBJ1-2 | TRBV14 | 14 | TRBD1 | NA | CASSPLDRGHGYTF | TGTGCCAGCAGCCCCCTAGACAGGGGCCATGGCTACACCTTC
TRBJ1-2 | TRBV7-2 | 14 | NA | NA | CASSPGRANYGYTF | TGTGCCAGCAGCCCCGGGAGAGCTAACTATGGCTACACCTTC
TRBJ2-1 | TRBV18 | 13 | NA | NA | CASSPATSNEQFF | TGTGCCAGCTCACCAGCGACAAGCAATGAGCAGTTCTTC
TRBJ2-7 | TRBV7-2 | 14 | NA | NA | CASSLGRRSYEQYF | TGTGCCAGCAGCTTAGGTCGCAGGTCCTACGAGCAGTACTTC
TRBJ1-2 | TRBV3-1/TRBV3-2 | 15 | TRBD1 | NA | CASSELTGSVHGYTF | TGTGCCAGCAGCGAATTGACAGGGTCGGTCCATGGCTACACCTTC
TRBJ2-3 | TRBV7-6 | 15 | NA | NA | CASSLATGKADTQYF | TGTGCCAGCAGCTTAGCAACAGGGAAGGCAGATACGCAGTATTTT
TRBJ1-1 | TRBV11-3 | 16 | NA | NA | CASTNDRGALNTEAFF | TGTGCCAGCACCAATGATCGGGGGGCTTTGAACACTGAAGCTTTCTTT
TRBJ2-7 | TRBV5-8 | 11 | NA | NA | CASQAFYEQYF | TGTGCCAGCCAGGCTTTCTACGAGCAGTACTTC
TRBJ1-3 | TRBV4-2 | 16 | NA | NA | CASSQESRNSGNTIYF | TGTGCCAGCAGCCAAGAATCGCGGAACTCTGGAAACACCATATATTTT
TRBJ2-3 | TRBV10-3 | 15 | NA | NA | CAIRSSTGTPDTQYF | TGTGCCATCAGATCTTCTACAGGGACCCCAGATACGCAGTATTTT
TRBJ1-3 | TRBV11-2 | 15 | NA | NA | CASSPGIGSGNTIYF | TGTGCCAGCAGCCCAGGTATCGGCTCTGGAAACACCATATATTTT
TRBJ1-2 | TRBV3-1/TRBV3-2 | 14 | NA | NA | CASSQDAVNYGYTF | TGTGCCAGCAGCCAAGACGCAGTTAACTATGGCTACACCTTC
TRBJ2-4 | TRBV7-2 | 15 | NA | NA | CASREAGALTHIQYF | TGTGCCAGCAGGGAAGCGGGCGCATTAACCCACATTCAGTACTTC
TRBJ1-4 | TRBV4-1 | 14 | TRBD1 | few | CASSLGTGEEKLFF | TGCGCCAGCAGCCTCGGGACAGGGGAGGAAAAACTGTTTTTT
TRBJ1-2 | TRBV30 | 15 | TRBD1 | NA | CAWSYRDRVNYGYTF | TGTGCCTGGAGTTACCGGGACAGGGTCAACTATGGCTACACCTTC
TRBJ1-5 | TRBV28 | 14 | TRBD1 | NA | CASGDTYSRDSGHF | TGTGCCAGCGGAGACACCTACTCCCGGGACAGTGGGCATTTT
TRBJ1-2 | TRBV5-1 | 14 | TRBD1 | NA | CASSPDRLQGGYTF | TGCGCCAGCAGCCCGGACAGGTTGCAGGGGGGCTACACCTTC
TRBJ2-5 | TRBV5-5 | 17 | TRBD1 | NA | CASRTGTGGLLGETQYF | TGTGCCAGCAGAACCGGGACAGGGGGCCTCCTGGGAGAGACCCAGTACTTC
TRBJ2-7 | TRBV12-2 | 15 | NA | NA | CASRLAADYSYEQYF | TGTGCAAGTCGCTTAGCGGCAGATTACTCCTACGAGCAGTACTTC
TRBJ1-5 | TRBV10-3 | 13 | TRBD1 | NA | CAITAGGGQPQHF | TGTGCCATCACGGCAGGGGGAGGTCAGCCCCAGCATTTT
TRBJ2-7 | TRBV7-2 | 15 | NA | NA | CASSLVKGFSYEQYF | TGTGCCAGCAGCTTAGTCAAGGGGTTTTCCTACGAGCAGTACTTC
TRBJ1-5 | TRBV28 | 13 | NA | NA | CASSPGVNQPQHF | TGTGCCAGCAGTCCAGGGGTCAATCAGCCCCAGCATTTT
TRBJ2-7 | TRBV3-1/TRBV3-2 | 14 | NA | NA | CASSQGGGVIEQYF | TGTGCCAGCAGCCAAGGGGGCGGGGTGATCGAGCAGTACTTC
TRBJ2-5 | TRBV5-1 | 15 | TRBD2 | NA | CASSPSSGVQETQYF | TGCGCCAGCAGTCCCTCTAGCGGGGTCCAAGAGACCCAGTACTTC
TRBJ2-2 | TRBV4-3 | 16 | NA | NA | CASSQAHPGVTGELFF | TGCGCCAGCAGCCAAGCACACCCGGGGGTCACCGGGGAGCTGTTTTTT
TRBJ2-1 | TRBV4-2 | 18 | TRBD2 | NA | CASSQLPPGTSGRDEQFF | TGTGCCAGCAGCCAGTTACCTCCCGGGACTAGCGGGAGAGATGAGCAGTTCTTC
TRBJ1-1 | TRBV4-2 | 16 | NA | few | CASDWGTNANPTEAFF | TGTGCCAGCGACTGGGGGACAAACGCGAACCCCACTGAAGCTTTCTTT
TRBJ2-3 | TRBV5-1 | 15 | TRBD1 | once | CASVTGAAMGDTQYF | TGCGCCAGCGTAACAGGGGCCGCGATGGGAGATACGCAGTATTTT
TRBJ2-3 | TRBV4-3 | 11 | NA | NA | CASSVGPTQYF | TGCGCCAGCAGCGTCGGTCCTACGCAGTATTTT
TRBJ2-2 | TRBV7-9 | 16 | NA | few | CASSLRGSINTGELFF | TGTGCCAGCAGCTTAAGGGGAAGTATTAACACCGGGGAGCTGTTTTTT
TRBJ1-2 | TRBV12-3/TRBV12-4 | 13 | TRBD1 | NA | CASSIGTGYGYTF | TGTGCCAGCAGTATTGGGACAGGCTATGGCTACACCTTC
TRBJ1-2 | TRBV5-4 | 13 | NA | NA | CASTIQGSYGYTF | TGTGCCAGCACCATTCAGGGTTCCTATGGCTACACCTTC
TRBJ1-2 | TRBV10-3 | 13 | NA | NA | CAISEADSYGYTF | TGTGCCATCAGTGAGGCAGACAGCTATGGCTACACCTTC
TRBJ2-5 | TRBV3-1/TRBV3-2 | 16 | TRBD1 | NA | CASSRPGTVLQETQYF | TGTGCCAGCAGTCGTCCCGGGACAGTGTTACAAGAGACCCAGTACTTC
TRBJ2-5 | TRBV5-4 | 15 | TRBD2 | NA | CASSLSGGPRETQYF | TGTGCCAGCAGCTTGAGCGGGGGGCCCCGAGAGACCCAGTACTTC
TRBJ1-2 | TRBV18 | 14 | TRBD1 | NA | CASSPGQGSYGYTF | TGTGCCAGCTCACCCGGACAGGGTTCCTATGGCTACACCTTC
TRBJ1-2 | TRBV5-6 | 16 | NA | NA | CASSRLVLADSYGYTF | TGTGCCAGCTCCAGGTTGGTACTCGCCGACAGTTATGGCTACACCTTC
TRBJ1-4 | TRBV6-6 | 15 | TRBD1 | NA | CASSYSDRGSEKLFF | TGTGCCAGCAGTTACTCCGACAGGGGAAGTGAAAAACTGTTTTTT